The TCR beta chain described here comes from a study of neoadjuvant anti-PD-1 for oral cavity cancer. The study's findings and limits: Post-nivolumab, blood T cell clonality was significantly elevated in non-responders.

Data came from immunoSEQ multiplex PCR; TCRdb stores just in-frame clones and leaves some out. Here the sample spans about 13,000 clones, about 73% being singletons. Points on this clone: Its antigen is not known.

The time point here: after neoadjuvant nivolumab, at surgical resection. The sample here was PBMCs, taken after nivolumab (anti-PD-1) treatment. The clonotype comes from a person aged 35-80 years with oral cavity squamous cell carcinoma.

The CDR3 protein is CASSEALGFTYEQYF. CDR3 nucleotides: TGTGCCAGCAGTGAAGCGCTGGGCTTCACCTACGAGCAGTACTTC. This chain uses TRBV2 with TRBJ2-7, with unresolved D. Trimming stripped 0 bases from V and 2 bases from J, with 11 bases between. The CDR3 contains 15 residues. Germline assignment: CDR1 SNHLY and CDR2 FYNNEI.